The next 8 T cell receptor beta chains were all read from a single sample in a study of cytomegalovirus exposure and HLA in healthy donors. The PCR made use of 60 Vbeta and 13 Jbeta primers. Here immunoSEQ multiplex PCR was the method, and the copy in TCRdb shows in-frame clones only, minus some. Listed are about 65,000 clones; about 15% falls within the top ten. Specimen: PBMCs. These receptors were collected from a boy aged 10-17 years in good health and CMV-seronegative.

The chain uses TRBV7-6 and TRBJ2-5; TRBD2 agrees at 11 bases. This CDR3 contains 17 residues. Trimming cost V 6 bases and J 4 bases; bases outside gene matches: 13. Germline CDR1 reads SGHVS; CDR2 reads FNYEAQ. Here the CDR3 reads CASSLLAGVPTGETQYF. In nucleotides, the CDR3 is TGTGCCAGCAGTCTACTAGCGGGAGTCCCTACGGGAGAGACCCAGTACTTC.

CDR3 sequence: CASRPPGIEGYTF. The CDR3 nucleotides read TGTGCCAGCAGGCCGCCCGGGATAGAAGGCTACACCTTC. V is TRBV7-2 and J is TRBJ1-2; D is undetermined. Per germline, CDR1 SGHTA and CDR2 FQGNSA. The CDR3 runs 13 residues. V dropped 6 bases and J dropped 8 bases, with 16 bases sitting between them.

To note about this clone: Compared with germline, one end of the junction differs, possibly owing to a read error. Other nucleotide sequences from this sample produce the same CDR3. CDR3 region: CASSFQGAGPGYGYTF. CDR3 nucleotide sequence: TGTGCCAGCAGCTTCCAAGGGGCAGGGCCAGGCTATGGCTATACCTTC. This rearrangement joins TRBV7-2 to TRBJ1-2; D might be TRBD1 (5 bases). Germline assignment: CDR1 SGHTA and CDR2 FQGNSA. The CDR3 loop spans 16 amino acids.

This sequence joins TRBV9 and TRBJ2-3; 14 bases match TRBD2. The CDR3 extends over 18 amino acids. The germline V gene has CDR1 SGDLS and CDR2 YYNGEE. With V trimmed by 0 bases and J by 5 bases, 8 bases remained unmatched. The CDR3 is CASSVAPGLAGVGDTQYF. The CDR3 bases are TGTGCCAGCAGCGTAGCTCCGGGACTAGCGGGAGTTGGAGATACGCAGTATTTT. Variable domain in full (rest from reference TRBV9 and TRBJ2-3): DSGVTQTPKHLITATGQRVTLRCSPRSGDLSVYWYQQSLDQGLQFLIQYYNGEERAKGNILERFSAQQFPDLHSELNLSSLELGDSALYFCASSVAPGLAGVGDTQYFGPGTRLTVL.

The chain employs TRBV25-1 and TRBJ1-5, with 10 positions matching TRBD1. CDR1 and CDR2 from the germline V gene are MGHDK and SYGVNS. V lost 5 bases, J lost 5 bases, and 12 bases stayed unmatched. This CDR3 has 17 residues. The CDR3 DNA is TGTGCCAGCAGTCGGGGGAACAGAGGACAGGGGGATCAGCCCCAGCATTTT. Translating gives CASSRGNRGQGDQPQHF.

The V and J genes are TRBV7-6 and TRBJ2-1; 7 bases match TRBD1. The length of the CDR3 is 16 residues. Unmatched junction bases numbered 5, after V lost 0 bases and J lost 3 bases. The germline V gene encodes CDR1 SGHVS and CDR2 FNYEAQ. The chain's CDR3 is CASSLAGGGIYNEQFF. CDR3 sequence (DNA): TGTGCCAGCAGCTTAGCAGGGGGCGGAATCTACAATGAGCAGTTCTTC.

The chain couples TRBV30 to TRBJ1-1; unclear D gene. The CDR3 length is 15 residues. Looked up from germline, CDR1 is GTSNPN and CDR2 is SVGIG (reference sequence). V was shortened by 1 base and J by 1 base, with 13 bases between the two germline ends. DNA of the CDR3: TGTGCCTGGAGTGATCAACACAGCAGGAACACTGAAGCTTTCTTT. Translated, it gives CAWSDQHSRNTEAFF.

The rearrangement joins TRBV27 to TRBJ2-7; TRBD2 might be the D (5 bases). Germline V CDR1 and CDR2: MNHEY, SMNVEV (reference sequence). The CDR3 runs 15 residues. Trimming cost V 8 bases and J 0 bases, with 17 bases left between them. The CDR3 sequence is CASGSATGNSYEQYF. CDR3 coding DNA: TGTGCCAGCGGGAGCGCGACCGGTAACTCCTACGAGCAGTACTTC.